This T cell receptor beta chain was retrieved from a study of cytomegalovirus exposure and HLA in healthy donors. Notes on the study in general: More clonal expansion characterized HLA-associated TCR beta chains than equally common others in a later analysis.

The study ran its PCR with 60 Vbeta and 13 Jbeta primers. Produced via immunoSEQ multiplex PCR; TCRdb's table is partial and in-frame only. The repertoire holds more than 80,000 clones, 70% to 80% seen once, with about 0.84% in the top ten. V dropped 2 bases and J dropped 3; count of bases not matched to a gene: 6. CDR3 length equals 18 residues. Per germline, CDR1 SEHNR and CDR2 FQNEAQ (reference sequence). As concerns this clone: Antigen unknown.

The sequence came from a boy aged 10-17 years in good health and CMV-seronegative. The rearrangement joins TRBV7-9 to TRBJ2-1, with TRBD2 matching 14 bases. The sample comprised PBMCs. For the CDR3, the DNA is TGTGCCAGCAGCTTACCACGAGGGACTAGCGGGAGCTACAATGAGCAGTTCTTC. This codes for CASSLPRGTSGSYNEQFF.